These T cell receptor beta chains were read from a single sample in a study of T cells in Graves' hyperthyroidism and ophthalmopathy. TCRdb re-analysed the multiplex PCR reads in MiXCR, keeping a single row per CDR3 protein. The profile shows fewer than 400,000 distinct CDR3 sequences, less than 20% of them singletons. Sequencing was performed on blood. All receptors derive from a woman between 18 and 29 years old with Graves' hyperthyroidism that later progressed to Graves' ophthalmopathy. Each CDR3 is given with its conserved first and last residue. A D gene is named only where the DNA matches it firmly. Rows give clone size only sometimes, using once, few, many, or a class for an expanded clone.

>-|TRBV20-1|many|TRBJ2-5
CSARDSGDQETQYF
TGCAGTGCTAGAGACTCTGGGGACCAAGAGACCCAGTACTTC
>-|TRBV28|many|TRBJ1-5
CASSHHSGARDQPQHF
TGTGCCAGCAGCCACCATAGCGGGGCCCGAGATCAGCCCCAGCATTTT
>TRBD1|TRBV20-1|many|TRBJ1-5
CSATRGQENQPQHF
TGCAGTGCAACTAGGGGACAGGAAAATCAGCCCCAGCATTTT
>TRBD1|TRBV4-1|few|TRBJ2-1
CASSHDRGAYNEQFF
TGCGCCAGCAGCCACGACAGGGGAGCCTACAATGAGCAGTTCTTC
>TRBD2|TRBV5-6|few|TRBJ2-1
CASSLGTSGYFYNEQFF
TGTGCCAGCAGCTTGGGTACTAGCGGATATTTTTACAATGAGCAGTTCTTC
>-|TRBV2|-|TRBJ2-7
CASSEGGIWGSYEQYF
TGTGCCAGTAGCGAAGGAGGGATTTGGGGCTCCTACGAGCAGTACTTC
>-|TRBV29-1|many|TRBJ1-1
CSVEVRGYTEAFF
TGCAGCGTTGAAGTCCGGGGGTACACTGAAGCTTTCTTT
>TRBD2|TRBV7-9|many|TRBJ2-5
CASSLGAGGAQETQYF
TGTGCCAGCAGCTTAGGGGCGGGAGGGGCGCAAGAGACCCAGTACTTC
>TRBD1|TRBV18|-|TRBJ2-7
CASSPGQATTREQYF
TGTGCCAGCTCACCAGGACAGGCTACTACCCGCGAGCAGTACTTC
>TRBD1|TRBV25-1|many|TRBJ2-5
CASGTGGLETQYF
TGTGCCAGCGGGACAGGGGGCCTCGAGACCCAGTACTTC
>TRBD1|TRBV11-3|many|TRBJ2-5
CASSLGDRANQETQYF
TGTGCCAGCAGCTTAGGGGACAGGGCAAACCAAGAGACCCAGTACTTC
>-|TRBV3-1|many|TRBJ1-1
CASSQVVNTEAFF
TGTGCCAGCAGCCAAGTGGTGAACACTGAAGCTTTCTTT
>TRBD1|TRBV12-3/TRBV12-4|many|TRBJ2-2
CASSFRTGWTGELFF
TGTGCCAGCAGTTTCCGGACAGGGTGGACCGGGGAGCTGTTTTTT
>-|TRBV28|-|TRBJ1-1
CASSLQGTAAFF
TGTGCCAGCAGTTTACAGGGGACGGCGGCTTTCTTT
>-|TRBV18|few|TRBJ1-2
CASSPRQLNYGYTF
TGTGCCAGCTCACCACGCCAACTAAACTATGGCTACACCTTC
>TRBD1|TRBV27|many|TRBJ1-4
CASSSTPATGGGEKLFF
TGTGCCAGCAGTTCCACCCCAGCGACAGGGGGGGGGGAAAAACTGTTTTTT
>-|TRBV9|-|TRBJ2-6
CASSGQVHSGANVLTF
TGTGCCAGCAGCGGACAGGTTCACTCTGGGGCCAACGTCCTGACTTTC
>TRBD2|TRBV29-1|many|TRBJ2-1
CSVVPAGGSYNEQFF
TGCAGCGTTGTACCGGCGGGAGGCTCCTACAATGAGCAGTTCTTC
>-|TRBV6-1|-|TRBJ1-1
CASSRRAGGSYTEAFF
TGTGCCAGCAGCCGCCGGGCGGGGGGCTCTTACACTGAAGCTTTCTTT
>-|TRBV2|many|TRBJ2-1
CASLTGTAGYNEQFF
TGTGCCAGCTTGACCGGGACGGCGGGTTACAATGAGCAGTTCTTC
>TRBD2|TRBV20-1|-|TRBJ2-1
CSASSPGLAGGRFNEQFF
TGCAGTGCTAGCTCCCCGGGACTAGCGGGAGGGAGGTTCAATGAGCAGTTCTTC
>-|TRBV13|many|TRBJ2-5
CASSYFREIQETQYF
TGTGCCAGCAGCTATTTCCGGGAAATCCAAGAGACCCAGTACTTC
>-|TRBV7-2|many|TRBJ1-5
CASSQNSNQPQHF
TGTGCCAGCAGCCAAAATAGCAATCAGCCCCAGCATTTT
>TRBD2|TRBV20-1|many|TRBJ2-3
CSAPPRLAGSLNTQYF
TGCAGCGCCCCCCCCCGACTAGCGGGATCGCTAAATACGCAGTATTTT
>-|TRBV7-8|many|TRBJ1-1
CASSSRHPNTEAFF
TGTGCCAGCAGCTCCCGACACCCGAACACTGAAGCTTTCTTT
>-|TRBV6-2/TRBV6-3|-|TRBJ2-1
CASSYTTSGFNNEQFF
TGTGCCAGCAGTTATACTACATCAGGGTTCAACAATGAGCAGTTCTTC
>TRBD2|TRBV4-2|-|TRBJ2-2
CASSPPPGLAGGNTGELFF
TGTGCCAGCAGCCCCCCGCCGGGACTAGCGGGAGGAAACACCGGGGAGCTGTTTTTT
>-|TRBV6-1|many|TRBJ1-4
CASSSYRLRNEKLFF
TGTGCCAGCAGTTCCTACAGGCTAAGGAATGAAAAACTGTTTTTT
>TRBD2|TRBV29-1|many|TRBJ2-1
CSVGPSGHEQFF
TGCAGCGTTGGGCCTAGCGGGCATGAGCAGTTCTTC
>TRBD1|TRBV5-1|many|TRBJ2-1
CASSLDRGSWGEQFF
TGCGCCAGCAGCTTGGACAGGGGGTCATGGGGTGAGCAGTTCTTC
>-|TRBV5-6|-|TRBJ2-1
CASSLVQGPGSYNEQFF
TGTGCCAGCAGCTTGGTACAGGGCCCGGGCTCCTACAATGAGCAGTTCTTC
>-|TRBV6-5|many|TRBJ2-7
CASSYSPGAYEQYF
TGTGCCAGCAGTTACTCGCCAGGGGCCTACGAGCAGTACTTC
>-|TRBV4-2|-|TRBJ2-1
CASSPTGPPSEQFF
TGTGCCAGCAGCCCTACGGGGCCACCTAGTGAGCAGTTCTTC
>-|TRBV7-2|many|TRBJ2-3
CASSQGLHTDTQYF
TGTGCCAGCAGTCAGGGACTCCACACAGATACGCAGTATTTT
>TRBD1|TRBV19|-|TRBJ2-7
CASKRDRGYEQYF
TGTGCCAGCAAACGGGACAGGGGCTACGAGCAGTACTTC
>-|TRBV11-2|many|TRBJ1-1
CASSLGLIRPGAFF
TGTGCCAGCAGCTTAGGACTCATCCGGCCCGGGGCTTTCTTT
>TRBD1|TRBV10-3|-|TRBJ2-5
CAISETGAEETQYF
TGTGCCATCAGTGAAACAGGGGCGGAGGAGACCCAGTACTTC
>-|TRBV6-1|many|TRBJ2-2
CASYEKGYSTGELFF
TGTGCCAGCTATGAAAAGGGGTACAGCACCGGGGAGCTGTTTTTT
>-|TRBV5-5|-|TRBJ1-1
CASSSRQPGMNTEAFF
TGTGCCAGCAGCTCACGACAGCCGGGGATGAACACTGAAGCTTTCTTT
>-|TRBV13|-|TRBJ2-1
CASSLSFTAYNEQFF
TGTGCCAGCAGCTTGTCCTTTACGGCCTACAATGAGCAGTTCTTC
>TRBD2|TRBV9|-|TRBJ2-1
CASSVGRSPAGYHEQFF
TGTGCCAGCAGCGTAGGGAGGAGTCCAGCGGGATATCATGAGCAGTTCTTC
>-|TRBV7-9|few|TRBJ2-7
CASSLQRSYEQYF
TGTGCCAGCAGCTTGCAACGGTCCTACGAGCAGTACTTC
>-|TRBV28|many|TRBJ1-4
CASSLDDEKLFF
TGTGCCAGCAGTTTGGACGATGAAAAACTGTTTTTT
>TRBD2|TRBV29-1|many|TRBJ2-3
CSVEARTSGSTDTQYF
TGCAGCGTTGAAGCTCGTACTAGCGGGAGCACAGATACGCAGTATTTT
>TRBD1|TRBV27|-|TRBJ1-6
CASSLVQGARSPLHF
TGTGCCAGCAGTTTAGTCCAGGGGGCGCGTTCACCCCTCCACTTT
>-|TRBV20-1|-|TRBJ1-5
CSGRGDNQPQHF
TGCAGTGGCCGGGGGGACAATCAGCCCCAGCATTTT
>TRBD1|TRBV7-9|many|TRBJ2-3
CASSSDRATDTQYF
TGTGCCAGCAGCTCCGACAGGGCTACAGATACGCAGTATTTT
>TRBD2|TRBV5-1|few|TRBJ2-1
CASSTGLAGGPRNEQFF
TGCGCCAGCAGCACGGGACTAGCGGGAGGGCCCCGTAATGAGCAGTTCTTC
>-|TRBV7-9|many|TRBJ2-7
CASSSGLAEQYF
TGTGCCAGCAGCTCCGGTTTGGCCGAGCAGTACTTC
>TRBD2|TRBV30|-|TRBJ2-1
CAWRPSGRGFGQFF
TGTGCCTGGAGACCGAGCGGGAGGGGGTTTGGTCAGTTCTTC
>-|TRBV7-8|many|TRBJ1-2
CASSAIQGQFANYGYTF
TGTGCCAGCAGCGCAATCCAAGGACAGTTCGCTAACTATGGCTACACCTTC
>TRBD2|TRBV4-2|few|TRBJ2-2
CASSQDTKGLAETTNTGELFF
TGTGCCAGCAGCCAAGATACCAAAGGACTAGCGGAAACAACGAACACCGGGGAGCTGTTTTTT
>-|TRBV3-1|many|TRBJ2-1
CASSQEREVSYNEQFF
TGTGCCAGCAGCCAAGAAAGAGAGGTCTCCTACAATGAGCAGTTCTTC
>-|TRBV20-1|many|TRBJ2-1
CSAPRPGTKVREQFF
TGCAGTGCCCCACGTCCGGGCACCAAAGTCCGTGAGCAGTTCTTC
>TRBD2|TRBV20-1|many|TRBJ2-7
CSSYRLAGGNEQYF
TGCAGTAGCTACCGACTAGCGGGAGGGAACGAGCAGTACTTC